Listed below are T cell receptor beta chains from one sample, sequenced in a study of identical twins. A single record per CDR3 protein comes from TCRdb applying MiXCR to the 5' RACE reads. The sample lists about 530,000 distinct CDR3 sequences; roughly 15% were seen once. In addition, the sample was reused for a study of yellow fever vaccine responses in identical twins.

The sample consisted of CD4+ T cells sorted from blood. Source of these receptors: a woman under 30 in good health. The CDR3 runs from the conserved cysteine through the conserved F or W. Fields, in order: CDR3 DNA, CDR3 protein, clone size, D gene, V gene, J gene. A D gene is named only where the DNA matches it firmly. Clone sizes are given selectively: once, few, many, or a class where the clone is expanded.

cdr3_nt: TGCAGTGCTAGAGGACAGGGAAACACCATATATTTT
cdr3_aa: CSARGQGNTIYF
clone_size: NA
d_call: NA
v_call: TRBV20-1
j_call: TRBJ1-3

cdr3_nt: TGCAGTGCTAGAGAGGACAGGCGCTCCTACAATGAGCAGTTCTTC
cdr3_aa: CSAREDRRSYNEQFF
clone_size: NA
d_call: TRBD1
v_call: TRBV20-1
j_call: TRBJ2-1

cdr3_nt: TGTGCCAGCAGTTTACCTCATGAAAAACTGTTTTTT
cdr3_aa: CASSLPHEKLFF
clone_size: NA
d_call: NA
v_call: TRBV28
j_call: TRBJ1-4

cdr3_nt: TGCGCCAGCAGCCCAGGTATACAGGGGGCCCAGTACAATGAGCAGTTCTTC
cdr3_aa: CASSPGIQGAQYNEQFF
clone_size: NA
d_call: TRBD1
v_call: TRBV5-1
j_call: TRBJ2-1

cdr3_nt: TGTGCCAGCAGCCGACCTCCCGGGGAGCTGTTTTTT
cdr3_aa: CASSRPPGELFF
clone_size: NA
d_call: NA
v_call: TRBV6-2/TRBV6-3
j_call: TRBJ2-2

cdr3_nt: TGCGCCAGCAGCGCACCCGGGAACCAAGAGACCCAGTACTTC
cdr3_aa: CASSAPGNQETQYF
clone_size: NA
d_call: NA
v_call: TRBV5-1
j_call: TRBJ2-5

cdr3_nt: TGCAGCGGGATAGCGGGAGGTAACAATGAGCAGTTCTTC
cdr3_aa: CSGIAGGNNEQFF
clone_size: few
d_call: TRBD2
v_call: TRBV29-1
j_call: TRBJ2-1

cdr3_nt: TGTGCCAGCAGCAAACCCGCGCTAGCGGGAGTGACAGATACGCAGTATTTT
cdr3_aa: CASSKPALAGVTDTQYF
clone_size: NA
d_call: TRBD2
v_call: TRBV12-3/TRBV12-4
j_call: TRBJ2-3

cdr3_nt: TGCAGTGCCACCAGGACTAGCGGGTACAATGAGCAGTTCTTC
cdr3_aa: CSATRTSGYNEQFF
clone_size: NA
d_call: TRBD2
v_call: TRBV20-1
j_call: TRBJ2-1

cdr3_nt: TGTGCCAGCAGCCCCGGCGGGAGCGAACGCTCCTACAATGAGCAGTTCTTC
cdr3_aa: CASSPGGSERSYNEQFF
clone_size: few
d_call: TRBD2
v_call: TRBV14
j_call: TRBJ2-1

cdr3_nt: TGTGCCGGAGCGGGACTAGCGGGAGACGAGCAGTACTTC
cdr3_aa: CAGAGLAGDEQYF
clone_size: NA
d_call: TRBD2
v_call: TRBV10-3
j_call: TRBJ2-7

cdr3_nt: TGTGCCAGTAGTAGGAAAGAATCTGGGGCCAACGTCCTGACTTTC
cdr3_aa: CASSRKESGANVLTF
clone_size: NA
d_call: NA
v_call: TRBV19
j_call: TRBJ2-6

cdr3_nt: TGTGCCAGCAGCCAACTCGGGACAGGGGGAAAGGTTGAGCAGTTCTTC
cdr3_aa: CASSQLGTGGKVEQFF
clone_size: NA
d_call: TRBD1
v_call: TRBV4-2
j_call: TRBJ2-1

cdr3_nt: TGTGCCAGCAGGGAGTGGGGTCCCACAGATACGCAGTATTTT
cdr3_aa: CASREWGPTDTQYF
clone_size: NA
d_call: NA
v_call: TRBV5-6
j_call: TRBJ2-3

cdr3_nt: TGTGCCAGCAGCGTAAGCGCGAGTAGCTGGGGGGAGACCCAGTACTTC
cdr3_aa: CASSVSASSWGETQYF
clone_size: NA
d_call: NA
v_call: TRBV9
j_call: TRBJ2-5

cdr3_nt: TGCGCCAGCAAACGGACTAGCGGGGCGAACACCGGGGAGCTGTTTTTT
cdr3_aa: CASKRTSGANTGELFF
clone_size: few
d_call: TRBD2
v_call: TRBV5-1
j_call: TRBJ2-2

cdr3_nt: TGTGCCACCTCGGGGGCTTATGGCTACACCTTC
cdr3_aa: CATSGAYGYTF
clone_size: NA
d_call: NA
v_call: TRBV24-1
j_call: TRBJ1-2

cdr3_nt: TGCGCCAGCAGCTTTCAAACGGGGCAGCCCCAGCATTTT
cdr3_aa: CASSFQTGQPQHF
clone_size: few
d_call: NA
v_call: TRBV5-1
j_call: TRBJ1-5

cdr3_nt: TGCGCCAGCAGCAAAAACCCCCTCGCCCGGATAGGACAGGGACTCACCGGGGAGCTGTTTTTT
cdr3_aa: CASSKNPLARIGQGLTGELFF
clone_size: few
d_call: TRBD1
v_call: TRBV4-1
j_call: TRBJ2-2

cdr3_nt: TGCGCCAGTACCGGTGGTACTGAAGCTTTCTTT
cdr3_aa: CASTGGTEAFF
clone_size: NA
d_call: NA
v_call: TRBV5-1
j_call: TRBJ1-1

cdr3_nt: TGCGCCAGCAGCTTTCAGGGGGACACCGGGGAGCTGTTTTTT
cdr3_aa: CASSFQGDTGELFF
clone_size: few
d_call: TRBD1
v_call: TRBV5-1
j_call: TRBJ2-2

cdr3_nt: TGTGCCAGCAGCCAGGCGGTTCTCGGTTCCAATAATTCACCCCTCCACTTT
cdr3_aa: CASSQAVLGSNNSPLHF
clone_size: NA
d_call: NA
v_call: TRBV12-3/TRBV12-4
j_call: TRBJ1-6

cdr3_nt: TGCAGCGTTGCCGAGGCTGGAGGGAAGAACACCGGGGAGCTGTTTTTT
cdr3_aa: CSVAEAGGKNTGELFF
clone_size: many
d_call: NA
v_call: TRBV29-1
j_call: TRBJ2-2

cdr3_nt: TGTGCCAGCAGTTTCGTACAGGGAGCGAACACCGGGGAGCTGTTTTTT
cdr3_aa: CASSFVQGANTGELFF
clone_size: NA
d_call: NA
v_call: TRBV11-2
j_call: TRBJ2-2

cdr3_nt: TGTGCCAGCAGCCTTCTCCGGTCAGGGTTCAGCGGGCAACGCCTCCCCGAGCAGTTCTTC
cdr3_aa: CASSLLRSGFSGQRLPEQFF
clone_size: NA
d_call: NA
v_call: TRBV4-2
j_call: TRBJ2-1

cdr3_nt: TGTGCCAGCACTACGGACGGGAACACCGGGGAGCTGTTTTTT
cdr3_aa: CASTTDGNTGELFF
clone_size: NA
d_call: NA
v_call: TRBV28
j_call: TRBJ2-2

cdr3_nt: TGTGCCATCAGTGCTACTAGCGGGGGACCCAATGAGCAGTTCTTC
cdr3_aa: CAISATSGGPNEQFF
clone_size: NA
d_call: TRBD2
v_call: TRBV10-3
j_call: TRBJ2-1

cdr3_nt: TGTGCCAGCAGCCAAGGAGCACAGAGGGTCCAGTACTTC
cdr3_aa: CASSQGAQRVQYF
clone_size: many
d_call: NA
v_call: TRBV3-1
j_call: TRBJ2-5

cdr3_nt: TGTGCCAGCAGCTTAGAGTTGTACACTGAAGCTTTCTTT
cdr3_aa: CASSLELYTEAFF
clone_size: NA
d_call: NA
v_call: TRBV7-3
j_call: TRBJ1-1

cdr3_nt: TGCGCCAGCAGCTTATCGATCGGATTGAACACCGGGGAGCTGTTTTTT
cdr3_aa: CASSLSIGLNTGELFF
clone_size: NA
d_call: NA
v_call: TRBV5-1
j_call: TRBJ2-2

cdr3_nt: TGCGCCAGCAGCTTGGGGGCAGGGGGCCCAGAGACCCAGTACTTC
cdr3_aa: CASSLGAGGPETQYF
clone_size: NA
d_call: TRBD1
v_call: TRBV5-1
j_call: TRBJ2-5

cdr3_nt: TGCGCCAGCAGCGCACCGGAGGCCTCCTACGAGCAGTACTTC
cdr3_aa: CASSAPEASYEQYF
clone_size: many
d_call: NA
v_call: TRBV5-1
j_call: TRBJ2-7

cdr3_nt: TGTGCCAGCAGCTTAGATACCGGGCCCGGGGGGCAGTTCTTC
cdr3_aa: CASSLDTGPGGQFF
clone_size: NA
d_call: NA
v_call: TRBV11-2
j_call: TRBJ2-1

cdr3_nt: TGTGCCAGCAGGGTTAGCGGAAGCTCCTACAATGAGCAGTTCTTC
cdr3_aa: CASRVSGSSYNEQFF
clone_size: NA
d_call: NA
v_call: TRBV6-1
j_call: TRBJ2-1

cdr3_nt: TGCAGCGTTGAAAACAGGGGGCCGTTAGCGGGAAGGAATGAGCAGTTCTTC
cdr3_aa: CSVENRGPLAGRNEQFF
clone_size: NA
d_call: NA
v_call: TRBV29-1
j_call: TRBJ2-1

cdr3_nt: TGTGCCAGCAGTGAATATAGGTTTAGCAATCAGCCCCAGCATTTT
cdr3_aa: CASSEYRFSNQPQHF
clone_size: many
d_call: NA
v_call: TRBV2
j_call: TRBJ1-5

cdr3_nt: TGTGCCAGCAGTTACTCCCCTTTCGGACTAGCGGGACGGGAGACCCAGTACTTC
cdr3_aa: CASSYSPFGLAGRETQYF
clone_size: NA
d_call: TRBD2
v_call: TRBV6-2/TRBV6-3
j_call: TRBJ2-5

cdr3_nt: TGTGCCAGCAGCTGGAAGCGGCCGAGCTCCTACAATGAGCAGTTCTTC
cdr3_aa: CASSWKRPSSYNEQFF
clone_size: NA
d_call: NA
v_call: TRBV11-2
j_call: TRBJ2-1

cdr3_nt: TGTGCCAGCAGCGAGGGGTCGGCGGCCAAAAACATTCAGTACTTC
cdr3_aa: CASSEGSAAKNIQYF
clone_size: NA
d_call: NA
v_call: TRBV12-3/TRBV12-4
j_call: TRBJ2-4

cdr3_nt: TGCAGTGCGGAAACAGAGGCCAGCAATCAGCCCCAGCATTTT
cdr3_aa: CSAETEASNQPQHF
clone_size: few
d_call: NA
v_call: TRBV20-1
j_call: TRBJ1-5

cdr3_nt: TGCAGTGCTTTGGTTTTAGAGACCCAGTACTTC
cdr3_aa: CSALVLETQYF
clone_size: NA
d_call: NA
v_call: TRBV20-1
j_call: TRBJ2-5

cdr3_nt: TGTGCCAGCAGCAAGGACAGGGGGAGCAATGAGCAGTTCTTC
cdr3_aa: CASSKDRGSNEQFF
clone_size: NA
d_call: TRBD1
v_call: TRBV7-2
j_call: TRBJ2-1

cdr3_nt: TGCGCCAGCAGCTTCACGAATGGGGGGCTAGCGGGAGGGGGACAGTTCTTC
cdr3_aa: CASSFTNGGLAGGGQFF
clone_size: NA
d_call: TRBD2
v_call: TRBV5-1
j_call: TRBJ2-1

cdr3_nt: TGTGCCAGCAGCTTAGACGGCTCACGCGGGGGCACTGAAGCTTTCTTT
cdr3_aa: CASSLDGSRGGTEAFF
clone_size: few
d_call: NA
v_call: TRBV7-2
j_call: TRBJ1-1

cdr3_nt: TGTGCCAGCAGTTTGCTAGCGGGAGGGACCCAGTACTTC
cdr3_aa: CASSLLAGGTQYF
clone_size: NA
d_call: TRBD2
v_call: TRBV12-3/TRBV12-4
j_call: TRBJ2-5

cdr3_nt: TGTGCCAGCAGTCCACCAGTGGCAGGGAGTCAAGAGGCCCAGTACTTC
cdr3_aa: CASSPPVAGSQEAQYF
clone_size: NA
d_call: NA
v_call: TRBV7-8
j_call: TRBJ2-5

cdr3_nt: TGCAGCGTTGAAGAGTCACTAGGTTCCGGCTACACCTTC
cdr3_aa: CSVEESLGSGYTF
clone_size: few
d_call: NA
v_call: TRBV29-1
j_call: TRBJ1-2

cdr3_nt: TGTGCCAGCAGCGTAGCTACGGGGGGGGGCTCCCACGAAGAGACCCAGTACTTC
cdr3_aa: CASSVATGGGSHEETQYF
clone_size: NA
d_call: TRBD2
v_call: TRBV9
j_call: TRBJ2-5

cdr3_nt: TGCGCCAGCAGATCGGCCTGGGTGGCTGGGGCCAACGTCCTGACTTTC
cdr3_aa: CASRSAWVAGANVLTF
clone_size: NA
d_call: NA
v_call: TRBV5-1
j_call: TRBJ2-6

cdr3_nt: TGTGCCACCAGCAGAGGACTAGCGGGAGGTATAGGGTACGAGCAGTACTTC
cdr3_aa: CATSRGLAGGIGYEQYF
clone_size: few
d_call: TRBD2
v_call: TRBV15
j_call: TRBJ2-7

cdr3_nt: TGCGCCAGCAGCCAGGCTCCGGACAGAGATAATTCACCCCTCCACTTT
cdr3_aa: CASSQAPDRDNSPLHF
clone_size: few
d_call: NA
v_call: TRBV4-1
j_call: TRBJ1-6

cdr3_nt: TGTGCCAGCAGTTTGTGGGGCATCAATCACCAGGGAGCTTTCTTT
cdr3_aa: CASSLWGINHQGAFF
clone_size: NA
d_call: NA
v_call: TRBV12-3/TRBV12-4
j_call: TRBJ1-1

cdr3_nt: TGCAGTGCCGCGCGTCCTCGCACCTACAATGAGCAGTTCTTC
cdr3_aa: CSAARPRTYNEQFF
clone_size: few
d_call: NA
v_call: TRBV20-1
j_call: TRBJ2-1

cdr3_nt: TGTGCCAGCAGCTTGTCTATTTCAACTGAAGCTTTCTTT
cdr3_aa: CASSLSISTEAFF
clone_size: NA
d_call: NA
v_call: TRBV7-6
j_call: TRBJ1-1

cdr3_nt: TGTGCCAGCAGCCAAGGGACAGGGGCTTCACCCCTCCACTTT
cdr3_aa: CASSQGTGASPLHF
clone_size: many
d_call: TRBD1
v_call: TRBV3-1
j_call: TRBJ1-6

cdr3_nt: TGTGCCAGCAGCTCACAGGGAGAAGGTTACGGGGAGCTGTTTTTT
cdr3_aa: CASSSQGEGYGELFF
clone_size: NA
d_call: NA
v_call: TRBV11-2
j_call: TRBJ2-2